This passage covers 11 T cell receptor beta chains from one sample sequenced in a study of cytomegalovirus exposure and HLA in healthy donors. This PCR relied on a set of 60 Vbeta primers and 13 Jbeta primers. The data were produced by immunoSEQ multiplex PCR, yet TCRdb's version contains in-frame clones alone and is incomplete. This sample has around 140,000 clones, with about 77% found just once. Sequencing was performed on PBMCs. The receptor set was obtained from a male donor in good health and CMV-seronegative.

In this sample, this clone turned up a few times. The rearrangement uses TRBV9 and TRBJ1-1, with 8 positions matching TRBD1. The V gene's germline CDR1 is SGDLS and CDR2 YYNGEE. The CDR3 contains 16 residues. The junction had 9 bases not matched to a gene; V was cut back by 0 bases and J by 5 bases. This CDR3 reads CASSVVADGTGTEAFF. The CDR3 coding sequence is TGTGCCAGCAGCGTAGTCGCCGATGGGACAGGTACTGAAGCTTTCTTT.

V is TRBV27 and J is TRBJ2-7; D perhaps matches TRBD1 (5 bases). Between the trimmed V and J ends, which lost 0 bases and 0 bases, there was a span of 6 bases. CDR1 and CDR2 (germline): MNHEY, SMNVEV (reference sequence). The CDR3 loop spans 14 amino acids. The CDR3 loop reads CASSLSDSSYEQYF. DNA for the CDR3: TGTGCCAGCAGTTTATCTGACAGCTCCTACGAGCAGTACTTC.

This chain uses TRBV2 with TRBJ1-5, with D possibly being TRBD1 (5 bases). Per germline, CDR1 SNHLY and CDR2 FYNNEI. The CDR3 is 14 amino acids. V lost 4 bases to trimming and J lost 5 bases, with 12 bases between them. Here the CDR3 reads CASSGDSPHQPQHF. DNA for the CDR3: TGTGCCAGCAGTGGTGACAGCCCGCATCAGCCCCAGCATTTT.

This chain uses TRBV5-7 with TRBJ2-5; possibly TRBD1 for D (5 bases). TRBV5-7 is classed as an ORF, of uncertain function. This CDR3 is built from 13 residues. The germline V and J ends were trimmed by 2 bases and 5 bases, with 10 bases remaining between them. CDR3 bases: TGTGCCAGCAGCTTCAAAGGGGTTGAGACCCAGTACTTC. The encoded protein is CASSFKGVETQYF.

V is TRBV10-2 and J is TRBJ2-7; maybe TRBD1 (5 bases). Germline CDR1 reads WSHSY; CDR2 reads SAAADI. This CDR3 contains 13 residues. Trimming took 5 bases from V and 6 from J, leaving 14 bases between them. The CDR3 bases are TGCGCCAGCAGTTCAGGGAACGGTCTCGAGCAGTACTTC. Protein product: CASSSGNGLEQYF.

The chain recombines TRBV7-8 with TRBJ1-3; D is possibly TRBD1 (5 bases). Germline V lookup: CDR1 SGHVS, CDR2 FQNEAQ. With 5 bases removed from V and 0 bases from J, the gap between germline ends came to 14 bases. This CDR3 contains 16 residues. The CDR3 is CASSVQVWASGNTIYF. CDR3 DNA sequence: TGTGCCAGCAGCGTACAGGTTTGGGCCTCTGGAAACACCATATATTTT.

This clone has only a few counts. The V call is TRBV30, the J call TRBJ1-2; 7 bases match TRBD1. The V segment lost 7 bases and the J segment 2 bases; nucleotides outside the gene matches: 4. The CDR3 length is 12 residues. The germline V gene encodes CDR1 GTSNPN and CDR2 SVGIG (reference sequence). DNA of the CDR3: TGTGCCTTTAGAGGGGGCAACTATGGCTACACCTTC. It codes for CAFRGGNYGYTF. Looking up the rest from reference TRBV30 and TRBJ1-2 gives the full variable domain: SQTIHQWPATLVQPVGSPLSLECTVEGTSNPNLYWYRQAAGRGLQLLFYSVGIGQISSEVPQNLSASRPQDRQFILSSKKLLLSDSGFYLCAFRGGNYGYTFGSGTRLTVV.

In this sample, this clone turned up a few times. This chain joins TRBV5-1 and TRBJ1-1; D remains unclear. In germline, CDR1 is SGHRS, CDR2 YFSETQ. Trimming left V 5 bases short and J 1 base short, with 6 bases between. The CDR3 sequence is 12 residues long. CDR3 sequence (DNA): TGCGCCAGCAGGGGCTCGAACACTGAAGCTTTCTTT. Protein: CASRGSNTEAFF.

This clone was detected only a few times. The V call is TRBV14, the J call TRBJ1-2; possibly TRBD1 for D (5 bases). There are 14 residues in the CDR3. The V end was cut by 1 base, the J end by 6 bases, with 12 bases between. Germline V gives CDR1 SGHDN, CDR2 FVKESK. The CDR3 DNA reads TGTGCCAGCAGCCAAGGGGGCAGGGCAAATGGCTACACCTTC. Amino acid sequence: CASSQGGRANGYTF. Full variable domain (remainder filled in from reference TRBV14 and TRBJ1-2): EAGVTQFPSHSVIEKGQTVTLRCDPISGHDNLYWYRRVMGKEIKFLLHFVKESKQDESGMPNNRFLAERTGGTYSTLKVQPAELEDSGVYFCASSQGGRANGYTFGSGTRLTVV.

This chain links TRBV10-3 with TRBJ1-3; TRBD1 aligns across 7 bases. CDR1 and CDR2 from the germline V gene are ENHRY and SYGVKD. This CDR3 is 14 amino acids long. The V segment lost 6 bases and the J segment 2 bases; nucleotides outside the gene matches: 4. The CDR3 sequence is CAIRDDRAGNTIYF. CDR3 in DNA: TGTGCCATCAGGGACGACAGGGCTGGAAACACCATATATTTT.

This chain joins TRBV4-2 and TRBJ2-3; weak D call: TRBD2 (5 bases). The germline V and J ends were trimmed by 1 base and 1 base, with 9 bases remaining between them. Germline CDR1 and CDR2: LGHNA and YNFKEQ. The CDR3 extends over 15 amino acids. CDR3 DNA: TGTGCCAGCAGCCAAGGTCTAGCCGGCACAGATACGCAGTATTTT. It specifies CASSQGLAGTDTQYF.